Listed here is a single T cell receptor (beta chain). The junction and the germline gene differ at one end; a read error may be behind it. In the original processing: For nucleated cells, counts were estimated from reference gene primer amplification. Clones were read by immunoSEQ multiplex PCR, and TCRdb kept only the in-frame ones, dropping some. V and J calls and clone size follow that table, whereas D and trimming were derived from the DNA. Altogether fewer than 85,000 clones are present, roughly 76% being singletons, with the ten largest covering 28%. The sample comes from a study of blood T cell repertoires in COVID-19. Study details: The study drew acute and convalescent COVID-19 samples from the United States, Italy and Spain. PBMCs, B-cell-depleted T cells, or T cells provided the cDNA or gDNA that made up the material.

Germline V gene lookup returns CDR1 ENHRY and CDR2 SYGVKD. The CDR3 covers 12 residues. The rearrangement uses TRBV10-3 and TRBJ1-3; tentative D call: TRBD1 (6 bases). The specimen was peripheral blood. This clonotype originated in an elderly woman with active or convalescent COVID-19. DNA of the CDR3: TGTGCCCTCAGGGGAGCTGGAAACACCATATATTTT. It is translated as CALRGAGNTIYF.